Listed here are 9 T cell receptor beta chains from one sample, sequenced in a study of shared clonotypes between healthy human individuals. Positively selected for CCR7, the CD45RO-negative cells used as naive CD8 cells excluded terminally differentiated effector memory CD45RA+ cells. TCRdb's table, derived via immunoSEQ multiplex PCR, lists solely in-frame clones and lacks some. The sample records millions of clones, 93% being singletons. The sequenced sample consisted of naive CD8+ T cells from PBMCs. These receptors were obtained from a man younger than 35 in good health. Some clones in this sample may be carry-over from other donors' samples.

This chain joins TRBV27 and TRBJ1-3; D may be TRBD1 (6 bases). CDR1 MNHEY and CDR2 SMNVEV come from the germline V gene (reference sequence). Deletions cut 0 bases from V and 2 bases from J, with 11 bases between. The CDR3 spans 16 residues. CDR3 in DNA: TGTGCCAGCAGTTTATCCCCGACAGGTGCTGGAAACACCATATATTTT. This gives the protein CASSLSPTGAGNTIYF.

At least ten counts were recorded for this clone. Other DNA sequences in the same sample also yield this CDR3. CDR3 sequence: CASSFGGMNTEAFF. In DNA form, the CDR3 reads TGTGCCAGCAGTTTTGGCGGAATGAACACTGAAGCTTTCTTT. The V and J genes are TRBV27 and TRBJ1-1; D remains ambiguous. Germline V CDR1 and CDR2: MNHEY, SMNVEV (reference sequence). With 3 bases removed from V and 0 bases from J, the gap between germline ends came to 8 bases. There are 14 residues in the CDR3.

V is TRBV10-2 and J is TRBJ1-5; no clear D gene. CDR3 size: 13 residues. The V and J ends lost 6 bases and 9 bases respectively, with 15 bases between them. The V gene's germline CDR1 is WSHSY and CDR2 SAAADI. Here the CDR3 DNA reads TGCGCCAGCAGCCTAACACGAGGTAGGCCCCAGCATTTT. The encoded protein is CASSLTRGRPQHF.

The chain employs TRBV9 and TRBJ2-7; 8 nucleotides agree with TRBD1. Trimming removed 3 bases from V and 3 bases from J; junction bases left unmatched: 8. The CDR3 length is 15 residues. CDR1 is SGDLS, CDR2 YYNGEE, per germline. The CDR3 nucleotides are TGTGCCAGCAGCGCCTGGCCAGGGGGCATCTACGAGCAGTACTTC. Translation gives CASSAWPGGIYEQYF.

The chain uses TRBV5-4 and TRBJ2-3, with 7 bases aligning to TRBD1. V shed 6 bases and J 3 bases; nucleotides not matched to a gene: 7. This CDR3 has 14 amino acids. Germline V gene lookup returns CDR1 SGHNT and CDR2 YYREEE (reference sequence). In DNA form, the CDR3 reads TGTGCCAGCACCAACAGGGGTTGGACAGATACGCAGTATTTT. As protein: CASTNRGWTDTQYF.

The rearrangement joins TRBV30 to TRBJ2-5; 11 bases fit TRBD1. Germline CDR1 GTSNPN, CDR2 SVGIG (reference sequence). V gave up 4 bases and J gave up 3 bases; unmatched junction bases: 16. The CDR3 spans 18 residues. CDR3 bases: TGTGCCTGGACCACGAAATACTCGGGACAGGGGGTAAAAGAGACCCAGTACTTC. Encoded protein: CAWTTKYSGQGVKETQYF.

CDR3 DNA sequence: TGTGCCAGCAGCTCCCTGGGGGCGAGTACAGATACGCAGTATTTT. Translating it yields CASSSLGASTDTQYF. J is TRBJ2-3 and V is TRBV5-4; D might be TRBD1 (6 bases). The germline gives CDR1 SGHNT, CDR2 YYREEE (reference sequence). The CDR3 has 15 residues. Trimming took 3 bases from V and 3 from J, leaving 14 bases between them.

Written as DNA, the CDR3 is TGTGCCAGCAGCCCCTTGGGGAGACGGTCGGACACTGAAGCTTTCTTT. Translated: CASSPLGRRSDTEAFF. The chain recombines TRBV7-9 with TRBJ1-1, with D hard to call. V was shortened by 5 bases and J by 3 bases, with 19 bases between the two germline ends. CDR1 is SEHNR and CDR2 is FQNEAQ in the germline V gene (reference sequence). The CDR3 is made up of 16 amino acids.

This clone was recorded only once. This rearrangement joins TRBV2 to TRBJ2-1; possibly TRBD2 for D (6 bases). The CDR3 is made up of 14 amino acids. Germline CDR1 and CDR2: SNHLY and FYNNEI. The ends were cut back, 3 bases at V and 3 bases at J, with 9 bases in the middle. CDR3 sequence (DNA): TGTGCCAGCAGTGATGGAGCGGGCTACAATGAGCAGTTCTTC. Its translation is CASSDGAGYNEQFF.